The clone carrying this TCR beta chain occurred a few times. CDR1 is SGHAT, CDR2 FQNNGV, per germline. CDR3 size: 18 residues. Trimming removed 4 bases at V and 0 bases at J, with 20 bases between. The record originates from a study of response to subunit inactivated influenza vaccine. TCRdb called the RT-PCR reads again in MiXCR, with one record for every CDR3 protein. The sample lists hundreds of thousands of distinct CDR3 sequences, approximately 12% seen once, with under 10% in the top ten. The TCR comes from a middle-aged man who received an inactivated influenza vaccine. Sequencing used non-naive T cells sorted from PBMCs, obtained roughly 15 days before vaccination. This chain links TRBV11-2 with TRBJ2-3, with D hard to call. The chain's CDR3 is CASSSGRVAEASTDTQYF. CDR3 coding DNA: TGTGCCAGCAGCTCCGGACGGGTGGCGGAAGCTAGCACAGATACGCAGTATTTT.